This passage covers 20 T cell receptor beta chains from one sample sequenced in a study of cytomegalovirus exposure and HLA in healthy donors. PCR primers comprised 60 Vbeta and 13 Jbeta primers. The method was immunoSEQ multiplex PCR; TCRdb's version includes in-frame clones alone and lacks a portion of them. The sample has more than 150,000 clones, roughly 77% seen once. Sequences were obtained from PBMCs. The receptors were gathered from a woman aged 50 to 60 in good health and CMV-seropositive.

This chain links TRBV11-3 with TRBJ2-3; 10 bases are a match to TRBD1. V trimming: 1 base; J trimming: 10 bases; junction bases outside the gene matches: 5. The CDR3 runs 14 residues. Germline V lookup: CDR1 SGHNT, CDR2 YENEEA. The CDR3 nucleotides are TGTGCCAGCAGCTTAGGGACAGGGGGTCTTCCGCAGTATTTT. Translation gives CASSLGTGGLPQYF. Variable domain in full (rest from reference TRBV11-3 and TRBJ2-3): EAGVVQSPRYKIIEKKQPVAFWCNPISGHNTLYWYLQNLGQGPELLIRYENEEAVDDSQLPKDRFSAERLKGVDSTLKIQPAELGDSAVYLCASSLGTGGLPQYFGPGTRLTVL.

This clone was detected a few times. The V call is TRBV11-3, the J call TRBJ2-1; TRBD2 matches 11 bases. Trimming removed 1 base from V and 4 bases from J; junction bases left unmatched: 0. The CDR3 extends over 15 amino acids. Germline V gene sequence: CDR1 SGHNT, CDR2 YENEEA. The CDR3 sequence is CASSLGLAGYNEQFF. DNA of the CDR3: TGTGCCAGCAGCTTAGGACTAGCGGGATACAATGAGCAGTTCTTC.

The V gene is TRBV19, the J gene TRBJ2-2, with D perhaps TRBD2 (5 bases). The CDR3 consists of 14 residues. The germline gives CDR1 LNHDA, CDR2 SQIVND (reference sequence). V shed 7 bases and J shed 1 base, with 10 bases lying between them. In DNA form, the CDR3 reads TGTGCCAGTACCCCAGGAGGGAACACCGGGGAGCTGTTTTTT. Protein sequence: CASTPGGNTGELFF.

The V and J genes are TRBV28 and TRBJ2-7; 9 nucleotides match TRBD1. CDR3 length equals 13 residues. Trimming removed 8 bases from V and 2 bases from J; junction bases left unmatched: 4. Germline V gene lookup returns CDR1 MDHEN and CDR2 SYDVKM. The CDR3 loop is CASHGQGTYEQYF. Written as DNA, the CDR3 is TGTGCCAGCCACGGACAGGGGACCTACGAGCAGTACTTC.

CDR3: CASSSRVTGDNEQFF. The CDR3 bases are TGTGCCAGCAGCTCACGAGTAACAGGAGACAATGAGCAGTTCTTC. The chain couples TRBV7-2 to TRBJ2-1; D possibly corresponds to TRBD1 (5 bases). CDR3 size: 15 residues. V lost 4 bases and J lost 5, with 15 bases in between. Germline V gene sequence: CDR1 SGHTA, CDR2 FQGNSA.

This rearrangement joins TRBV7-2 to TRBJ2-5; weak D call: TRBD2 (5 bases). V lost 1 base and J lost 5, with 8 bases in between. The CDR3 has 13 residues. Germline CDR1 is SGHTA and CDR2 is FQGNSA. CDR3 in amino acids: CASSLGRSETQYF. The CDR3 DNA is TGTGCCAGCAGCTTAGGGAGGAGCGAGACCCAGTACTTC.

This clone was seen only a few times. This chain connects TRBV6-6 to TRBJ2-7; D may be TRBD1 (6 bases). Between the trimmed V and J ends, which lost 3 bases and 4 bases, there was a span of 10 bases. The length of the CDR3 is 13 residues. Germline assignment: CDR1 MNHNY and CDR2 SVGAGI (reference sequence). The CDR3: CASSYIQGYEQYF. The CDR3 bases are TGTGCCAGCAGTTATATACAGGGTTACGAGCAGTACTTC.

The rearrangement uses TRBV7-9 and TRBJ2-7; no reliable D call. The CDR3 extends over 14 amino acids. The germline CDR1 and CDR2 sequences are SEHNR and FQNEAQ (reference sequence). Deletions cut 2 bases from V and 7 bases from J, with 15 bases between. CDR3 residues: CASSLIAALGEQYF. CDR3 DNA: TGTGCCAGCAGCTTAATAGCTGCCCTCGGGGAGCAGTACTTC.

The V call is TRBV18, the J call TRBJ2-2; TRBD1 agrees at 7 bases. There are 13 residues in the CDR3. Trimming cost V 7 bases and J 5 bases; bases outside gene matches: 4. Germline V CDR1 and CDR2: KGHSH, LQKENI. The CDR3 loop reads CASCDRATGELFF. The CDR3 region has the DNA TGTGCCAGCTGCGACAGGGCAACCGGGGAGCTGTTTTTT. Filled out from reference TRBV18 and TRBJ2-2, the complete variable domain reads NAGVMQNPRHLVRRRGQEARLRCSPMKGHSHVYWYRQLPEEGLKFMVYLQKENIIDESGMPKERFSAEFPKEGPSILRIQQVVRGDSAAYFCASCDRATGELFFGEGSRLTVL.

This clone was detected once. The CDR3 DNA follows: TGTGCCAGCAGCTTAGGTACGAGAAACACTGAAGCTTTCTTT. This sequence encodes CASSLGTRNTEAFF. V usage is TRBV11-3 and J usage is TRBJ1-1; D remains unclear. Germline CDR1 is SGHNT and CDR2 is YENEEA. The CDR3 contains 14 residues. Trimming took off 1 base at V and 2 bases at J, with 8 bases between the two ends.

The rearrangement uses TRBV20-1 and TRBJ2-7; maybe TRBD1 (5 bases). The CDR3 consists of 11 residues. V shed 3 bases and J shed 6 bases, with 9 bases lying between them. Germline V gene lookup returns CDR1 DFQATT and CDR2 SNEGSKA (reference sequence). The CDR3 sequence: CSASKGSEQYF. The CDR3 DNA sequence: TGCAGTGCTAGCAAGGGGTCCGAGCAGTACTTC.

Details on this clone: Relative to the germline gene, one junction end is altered; a read error may explain this. The chain is built from TRBV7-9 and TRBJ2-1; D is perhaps TRBD2 (6 bases). CDR1 and CDR2 (germline): SEHNR, FQNEAQ (reference sequence). This CDR3 contains 14 residues. The CDR3 protein is CSSSSYGTFDEQFF. As DNA, the CDR3 is TGTTCCAGCAGCTCGTACGGGACTTTCGATGAGCAGTTCTTC.

This clone was picked up a small number of times. The V call is TRBV9, the J call TRBJ1-2, with D hard to call. The V end lost 0 bases, the J end lost 0 bases, and 3 bases lay between the germline ends. The CDR3 extends over 13 amino acids. CDR1 and CDR2 (germline): SGDLS, YYNGEE. CDR3 loop: CASSVDTNYGYTF. CDR3 sequence (DNA): TGTGCCAGCAGCGTAGACACTAACTATGGCTACACCTTC.

The V call is TRBV5-4, the J call TRBJ2-5; 9 positions agree with TRBD1. CDR1 is SGHNT, CDR2 YYREEE, per germline (reference sequence). Germline trimming cut 1 base from V and 5 bases from J; bases unmatched to any gene: 9. The CDR3 length is 16 residues. The CDR3 protein is CASSLRTGGAEETQYF. As DNA, the CDR3 is TGTGCCAGCAGCTTGCGCACAGGGGGCGCGGAGGAGACCCAGTACTTC.

The rearrangement uses TRBV15 and TRBJ2-1; 12 bases agree with TRBD2. Germline trimming cut 3 bases from V and 5 bases from J; bases unmatched to any gene: 5. CDR1 and CDR2 from the germline V gene are LNHNV and YYDKDF (reference sequence). The CDR3 has 16 residues. The CDR3: CATSSRLAGVHNEQFF. The CDR3 coding sequence is TGTGCCACCAGCAGCCGACTAGCGGGAGTTCACAATGAGCAGTTCTTC.

To note about this clone: One end of the junction does not line up with germline, which may come from a read error. The V gene is TRBV7-2, the J gene TRBJ2-7; D could derive from TRBD1 or TRBD2 (7 bases each). This CDR3 contains 16 residues. Germline V gene data show CDR1 as SGHTA and CDR2 as FQGNSA. CDR3 sequence reads: CATSGVTGQQFYEQYF. The CDR3, as DNA: TGTGCCACCAGCGGGGTAACGGGACAGCAATTCTACGAGCAGTACTTC.

This chain uses TRBV19 with TRBJ1-2; the match to TRBD1 covers 7 bases. V shed 6 bases and J 7 bases; nucleotides not matched to a gene: 11. Per the germline V gene, CDR1 is LNHDA and CDR2 is SQIVND (reference sequence). The CDR3 has 14 amino acids. CDR3 coding DNA: TGTGCCAGTAGCACTGGGACAGCTAGGCGTGGCTACACCTTC. It codes for CASSTGTARRGYTF.

J is TRBJ2-5 and V is TRBV18; 8 bases align to TRBD2. CDR1 is KGHSH, CDR2 LQKENI, per germline. CDR3 length: 16 residues. V lost 2 bases and J lost 5; bases outside the gene matches: 10. This chain's CDR3 is CASSPNKIAGRETQYF. The CDR3 DNA sequence: TGTGCCAGCTCACCAAATAAGATAGCGGGAAGGGAGACCCAGTACTTC.

This sequence joins TRBV6-6 and TRBJ1-1, with D uncertain. V lost 2 bases to trimming and J lost 0 bases, with 4 bases between them. The CDR3 consists of 13 residues. Germline lookup yields CDR1 MNHNY and CDR2 SVGAGI (reference sequence). This CDR3 is CASSYSLNTEAFF. CDR3 nucleotide sequence: TGTGCCAGCAGTTACAGCCTGAACACTGAAGCTTTCTTT.

V gene TRBV9 combines with J gene TRBJ1-6, with 7 nucleotides matching TRBD1. This CDR3 comprises 15 residues. CDR1 SGDLS and CDR2 YYNGEE come from the germline V gene. J was trimmed by 6 bases and V by 6 bases; bases with no gene match: 9. CDR3 protein: CASTSTGDVNSPLHF. The DNA of the CDR3 is TGTGCCAGCACCTCCACAGGGGATGTTAATTCACCCCTCCACTTT.